This T cell receptor beta chain was obtained from a study of cytomegalovirus exposure and HLA in healthy donors (dated by TCRdb to the late 2010s). Study-wide context: According to an earlier analysis of 450 to 650 of the donors, 150 million to 200 million T cells yielded some 120 million unique TCR beta sequences and around 280 Gb of sequence data. An early release that covered approximately 600 HLA-typed donors contained approximately 320 gigabases of sequencing data and 65 million to 100 million unique TCR sequences. Among over 350 genotyped donors of the cohort, an average of about 240,000 unique TCR beta nucleotide sequences were sequenced per donor, roughly 20% of them non-productive. All discovery cohort repertoires had been generated using a single sequencing platform. About five DR-DQ haplotypes were treated as single units for association and clustering because of strong linkage in the cohort. High-throughput TCR immunosequencing, statistical association of individual TCRs with disease status, and machine learning were combined to predict cytomegalovirus infection status. A later analysis re-examined previously published TCR beta repertoires from just over 650 donors and added high-resolution HLA genotyping to investigate patterns of TCR occurrence. The number of donors typed differed by locus, with roughly 620-640 for A, B, C, DRB1 and DQB1, around 500 for DQA1, 600 to 610 for DPA1, and around 430 for DPB1. In the later analysis, no new phenotypic data were used to find candidate immune exposures; instead, reliance was placed on TCR beta sequences and their occurrence across donors. The study profiled the T cell repertoires of about 640 subjects by immunosequencing and related them to cytomegalovirus serostatus. An earlier analysis of 587 of the donors used high-throughput TCR beta sequencing to judge whether each TCR beta V gene segment behaved as functional or pseudogenic. A separate validation cohort of about 110 different subjects was used in addition to the 666-subject first cohort. Donor age, sex, ethnicity and CMV serostatus were compiled together with the repertoire data. A later genetic analysis took genome-wide SNP genotypes for 398 of the 666 donors and used that subset as a discovery cohort. The study aimed to test whether cataloging public T cell receptors could reveal signatures of past pathogen exposure. Both class I and class II loci were covered by HLA typing, at four-digit resolution. Of the roughly 400 genotyped donors, over 70% fell in the genetic ancestry cluster associated with self-reported Caucasian donors.

V is clipped by 6 bases and J by 11 bases, and the sequence between their germline boundaries is 16 bases long. The CDR3 contains 12 residues, cysteine and phenylalanine counted. The only DNA kept is the CDR3, 36 bases in frame from the first base. According to the germline V gene (reference sequence), CDR1 reads LNHDA and CDR2 reads SQIVND. Summary of the overall study and its limitations: A few of the identified cytomegalovirus-associated TCR beta chains were confirmed in vitro to be specific for cytomegalovirus antigens. Correlated functional status among segregating V segments might reflect linkage disequilibrium, but an unknown experimental factor could not be ruled out. A further reported finding was that TCR beta sequences accurately predicted the HLA-A and HLA-B alleles for most subjects in the first cohort. Fewer than 20 rarely observed V segments, including chromosome 9 orphons, were excluded from the earlier analysis of 550 to 700 of the donors because counts were too low. The sequencing pipeline was judged likely to have produced a cluster of highly shared sequence variants as a technical artifact. A later analysis found that most CMV-associated TCR beta chains appeared HLA-restricted, with HLA associations seemingly driven largely by CMV exposure. Cytomegalovirus status was reported to be diagnosed by the classifier with high specificity and sensitivity in both the original and validation cohorts. Because HLA typing was missing for some donors at each locus, association tests included only the typed subset. Strong co-occurrence of HLA alleles, especially DR and DQ, made assigning TCR associations to individual alleles difficult. In a later analysis, several top co-occurrence clusters were reported to appear linked to parvovirus B19, influenza, CMV and Epstein-Barr virus. The only immune exposure information available for the cohort was CMV serostatus. In an earlier analysis of a few hundred of the donors, most TCR beta V segments were observed in productive rearrangements about 87% or about 30% of the time, broadly matching IMGT annotations. Most TCR sequences were observed very rarely across donors, whereas some public TCRs were present in many individuals. According to a later genetic analysis, donors in an Asian-associated ancestry cluster had fewer N-insertions in productive TCRs than the approximately 650-donor mean. The presence/absence analyses assumed that sequencing depth was roughly uniform across donors, and that assumption may not be true. A total of roughly 160 TCR beta chains were listed by the study as associated with cytomegalovirus. Because the 87-base-pair reads could not distinguish some IMGT-functional V segments, including TRBV6-2 and TRBV6-3, those segments were excluded. A later analysis found that TCR association rates varied across HLA loci, with DRB1 alleles showing the most associated TCRs and HLA-C alleles the fewest. In a later analysis, about 16,000 TCR beta sequences were associated with specific HLA alleles at a false discovery rate of 0.05. In this cohort, only TCR beta chains were sequenced, and detectable features were limited by the absence of alpha or paired-chain data. In a later analysis, HLA-associated TCR beta chains showed more clonal expansion and lower generation probabilities than non-associated chains that were equally common. In a later genetic analysis, a missense DCLRE1C variant was associated with V-gene and J-gene trimming of TCR beta chains, and the association was replicated in an independent cohort. It was suggested by the authors that the approach could potentially be generalized to other disease states and immunological phenotypes.

The cohort comprised fewer than 700 healthy bone marrow donors. Cohort members were all nominally healthy when sampled, although unrecorded immune exposures were likely present. The donor was CMV seropositive and belonged to the group of over 250 seropositive cohort members. A peripheral blood sample was collected from each donor, and TCR beta sequencing was performed on peripheral blood mononuclear cells. The Qiagen DNeasy Blood Extraction Kit was used to extract genomic DNA from the blood cell samples. Libraries were prepared through the immunoSEQ multiplex PCR assay. For the multiplex PCR, a mixture combining 60 forward primers for TCR Vbeta segments and 13 reverse primers for TCR Jbeta segments was used. A multiplex PCR assay on genomic DNA amplified the CDR3 region of rearranged TCR beta genes. On the Illumina HiSeq System, the amplified TCR beta libraries were sequenced as 87-base-pair reads. In the source study's methods: In a later analysis, 77 million or so unique TCR beta chains were counted across the approximately 640 repertoires, and roughly 10 million of these chains were shared by at least two donors. Raw reads were error-corrected and collapsed into unique sequences with a nearest-neighbor algorithm that merged closely related sequences to remove PCR and sequencing errors. To assign V, D and J gene segments, CDR3 sequences were aligned to IMGT reference sequences. For a sequence to be retained, a match of at least six nucleotides was required to both a V gene segment and a J gene segment. A rearrangement counted as productive if the CDR3 had no stop codons and remained in frame with V and J, and every other rearrangement counted as non-productive. CDR3 was defined by IMGT convention, running from the second conserved V-encoded cysteine to the conserved J-encoded phenylalanine. Sequences without an unambiguous match to a single V gene segment were excluded from the earlier analysis of about 640 of the donors. In an earlier analysis of approximately 590 of the donors, a V segment was called functional when productive rearrangements were above 56.7%, and segregating when the standard deviation between donors exceeded 5%. To diagnose cytomegalovirus status from the catalog of TCR beta chain sequences, a statistical classification framework was built. V and J gene assignment, in a later analysis, came from comparing TCR nucleotide sequences with IMGT/GENE-DB human TR gene sequences. In a later analysis, CDR3 sequences and most-parsimonious VDJ recombination scenarios were assigned using the TCRdist pipeline. A later analysis defined each TCR beta chain by its CDR3 amino acid sequence plus V-gene family, and excluded reads lacking a unique V-gene family. To address suspected cross-contamination and a sequencing artifact, a later analysis removed a few hundred highly shared, low-generation-probability nucleotide sequences. In a later analysis, a clonal expansion index was calculated for each public chain from normalized within-repertoire ranks of inferred template counts. Generation probabilities in a later analysis came from a VDJ recombination model fitted to out-of-frame rearrangements, and those results were checked against IGoR. A later analysis scored TCR-TCR, TCR-HLA and TCR-CMV co-occurrence with hypergeometric tests, applying a repertoire-size bias correction to TCR pairs. False discovery rates were estimated in a later analysis by permuting HLA or CMV assignments 20 times. A later analysis grouped co-occurring TCRs with DBSCAN, adding TCRdist sequence similarity when clustering within HLA-allele-positive subsets. Repertoires with fewer than 30,000 or more than 120,000 public chains, plus five repertoires with anomalous nucleotide sharing, were excluded from co-occurrence clustering. The table was pulled from immuneACCESS by TCRdb, which kept in-frame rearrangements only. Such tables lose some clones; where checked, under half of the loss comes from unresolved V genes, and the rest has no known cause. V and J calls and clone size are those listed in that table; D and trimming were worked out from the DNA. For this sample there are some 78,000 clones; 70% to 85% appear just once. Of the sample, roughly 9% is held by the ten largest clones.

A remark on this clone: There is no known antigen for this receptor. Base qualities are not provided; no much larger clone lies one nucleotide away.

The rearranged chain carries TRBV19 and TRBJ2-5, with a weak D call of TRBD2 (6 bases match). This clonotype originated in a middle-aged man in good health and CMV-seropositive. Sample: PBMCs. The CDR3 loop reads CASRGTGGEQYF. Read as DNA, the sequence is TGTGCCAGTAGGGGGACCGGGGGTGAGCAGTACTTC.